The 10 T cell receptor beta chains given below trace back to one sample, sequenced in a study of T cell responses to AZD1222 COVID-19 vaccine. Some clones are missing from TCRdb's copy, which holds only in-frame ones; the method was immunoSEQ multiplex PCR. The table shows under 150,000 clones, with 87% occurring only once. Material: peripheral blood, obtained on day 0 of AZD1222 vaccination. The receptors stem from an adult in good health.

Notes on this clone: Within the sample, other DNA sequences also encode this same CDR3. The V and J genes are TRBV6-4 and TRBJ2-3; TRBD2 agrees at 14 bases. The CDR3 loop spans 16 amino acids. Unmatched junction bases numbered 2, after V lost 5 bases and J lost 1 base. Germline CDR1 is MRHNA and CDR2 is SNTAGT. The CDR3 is CASSPTSGGGTDTQYF. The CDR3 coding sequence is TGTGCCAGCAGTCCGACTAGCGGGGGGGGCACAGATACGCAGTATTTT.

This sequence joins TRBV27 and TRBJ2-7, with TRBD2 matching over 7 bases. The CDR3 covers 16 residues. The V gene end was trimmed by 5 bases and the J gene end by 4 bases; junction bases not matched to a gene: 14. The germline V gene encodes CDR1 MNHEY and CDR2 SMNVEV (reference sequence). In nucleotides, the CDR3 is TGTGCCAGCAGTCTCACCGGGGGGAACCTTTTTTACGAGCAGTACTTC. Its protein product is CASSLTGGNLFYEQYF.

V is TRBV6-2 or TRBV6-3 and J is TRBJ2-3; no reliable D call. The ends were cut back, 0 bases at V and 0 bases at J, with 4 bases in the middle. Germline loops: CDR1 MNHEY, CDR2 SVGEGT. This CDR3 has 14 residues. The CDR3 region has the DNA TGTGCCAGCAGTTACTCGGGCAGCACAGATACGCAGTATTTT. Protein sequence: CASSYSGSTDTQYF.

CDR3 in amino acids: CASSVRPVNEQFF. CDR3 nucleotide sequence: TGTGCCAGCAGCGTACGTCCAGTCAATGAGCAGTTCTTC. The gene calls are TRBV7-8 and TRBJ2-1, with unresolved D. This CDR3 spans 13 amino acids. The V gene's germline CDR1 is SGHVS and CDR2 FQNEAQ. Trimming took 5 bases from V and 6 from J, leaving 11 bases between them.

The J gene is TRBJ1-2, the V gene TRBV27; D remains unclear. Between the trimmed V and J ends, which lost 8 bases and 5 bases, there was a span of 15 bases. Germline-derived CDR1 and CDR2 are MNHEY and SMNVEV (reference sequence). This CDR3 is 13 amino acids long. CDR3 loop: CASGEFPGYGYTF. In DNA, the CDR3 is TGTGCCAGCGGAGAATTCCCGGGGTATGGCTACACCTTC.

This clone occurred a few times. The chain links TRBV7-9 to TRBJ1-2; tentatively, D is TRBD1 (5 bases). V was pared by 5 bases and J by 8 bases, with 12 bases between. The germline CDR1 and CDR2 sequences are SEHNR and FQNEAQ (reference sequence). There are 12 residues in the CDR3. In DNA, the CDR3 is TGTGCCAGCAGCGCGGGACCGGGGGGCTACACCTTC. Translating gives CASSAGPGGYTF.

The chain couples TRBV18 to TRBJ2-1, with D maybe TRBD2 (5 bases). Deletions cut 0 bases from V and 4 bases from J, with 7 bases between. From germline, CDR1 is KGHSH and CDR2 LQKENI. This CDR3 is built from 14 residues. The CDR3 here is CASSPPAVYNEQFF. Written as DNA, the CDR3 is TGTGCCAGCTCACCACCAGCGGTTTACAATGAGCAGTTCTTC.

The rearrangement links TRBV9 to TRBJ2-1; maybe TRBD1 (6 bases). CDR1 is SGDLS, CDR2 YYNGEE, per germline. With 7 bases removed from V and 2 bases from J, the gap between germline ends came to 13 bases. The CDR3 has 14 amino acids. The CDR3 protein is CASALGQTYNEQFF. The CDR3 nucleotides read TGTGCCAGCGCCTTGGGACAAACCTACAATGAGCAGTTCTTC.

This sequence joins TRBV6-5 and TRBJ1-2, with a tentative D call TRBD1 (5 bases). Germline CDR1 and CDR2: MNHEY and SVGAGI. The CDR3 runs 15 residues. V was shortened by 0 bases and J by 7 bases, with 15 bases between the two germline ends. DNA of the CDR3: TGTGCCAGCAGTTACTCGTCTCGGCCCGGGGCTGGCTACACCTTC. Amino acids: CASSYSSRPGAGYTF.

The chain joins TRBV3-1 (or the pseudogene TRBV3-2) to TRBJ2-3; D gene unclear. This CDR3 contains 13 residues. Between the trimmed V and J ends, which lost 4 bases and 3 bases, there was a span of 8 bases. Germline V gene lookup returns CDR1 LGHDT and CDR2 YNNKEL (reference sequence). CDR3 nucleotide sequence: TGTGCCAGCAGCCCCACTCTAACAGATACGCAGTATTTT. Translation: CASSPTLTDTQYF.